This entry is about one TCR beta chain. These data originate in a study of shared clonotypes between healthy human individuals. Assay used: immunoSEQ multiplex PCR; TCRdb lists only in-frame clones, some missing. The repertoire holds over 850,000 clones, with approximately 80% as singletons. The CDR3 sequence is 13 residues long. V lost 3 bases and J 2 bases, leaving 7 bases between the germline ends. Germline CDR1 reads SGDLS; CDR2 reads YYNGEE. Material: memory CD4+ T cells from PBMCs. Subset defined: CD45RA-negative fraction. J is TRBJ2-3 and V is TRBV9; D is unresolved. This sequence was found in a man aged 18 to 35 in good health. Some clones in this sample may be carry-over from other donors' samples. As DNA, the CDR3 is TGTGCCAGCAGCGGGGGTGTCACAGATACGCAGTATTTT. Protein product: CASSGGVTDTQYF.